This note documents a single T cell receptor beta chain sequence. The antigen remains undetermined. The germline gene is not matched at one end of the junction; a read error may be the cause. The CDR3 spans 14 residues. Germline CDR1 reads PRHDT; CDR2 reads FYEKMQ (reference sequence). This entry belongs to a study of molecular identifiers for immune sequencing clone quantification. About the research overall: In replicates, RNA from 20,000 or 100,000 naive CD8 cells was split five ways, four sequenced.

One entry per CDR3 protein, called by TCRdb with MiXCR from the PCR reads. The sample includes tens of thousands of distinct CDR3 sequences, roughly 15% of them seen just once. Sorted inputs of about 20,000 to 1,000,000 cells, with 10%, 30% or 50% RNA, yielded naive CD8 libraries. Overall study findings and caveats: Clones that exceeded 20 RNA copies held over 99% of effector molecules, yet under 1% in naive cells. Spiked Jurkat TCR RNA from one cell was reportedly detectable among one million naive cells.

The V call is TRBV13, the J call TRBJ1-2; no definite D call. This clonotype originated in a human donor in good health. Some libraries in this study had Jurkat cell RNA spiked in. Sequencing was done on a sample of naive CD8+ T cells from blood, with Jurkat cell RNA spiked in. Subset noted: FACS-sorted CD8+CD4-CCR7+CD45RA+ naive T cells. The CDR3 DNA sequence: TGTGCCAGCAGCCCCGCTTCCGGGATCTATGGCCACGCCTTC. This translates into CASSPASGIYGHAF.